These 20 T cell receptor beta chains came from one sample sequenced in a study of shared clonotypes between healthy human individuals. This table comes from immunoSEQ multiplex PCR, and its TCRdb copy is limited to in-frame clones, with some not included. The sample records 2 million to 3 million clones, roughly 93% being singletons. Sequenced material: naive CD4+ T cells from PBMCs. Subset described: CD45RA+ positively selected. These TCRs come from a man aged 18 to 29 in good health. Some clones in this sample may be carry-over from other donors' samples.

The V gene is TRBV30, the J gene TRBJ1-1; tentative D call: TRBD1 (6 bases). Germline V lookup: CDR1 GTSNPN, CDR2 SVGIG (reference sequence). The V gene lost 3 bases and the J gene lost 0 bases, with 11 bases spanning the gap. The CDR3 spans 14 residues. The CDR3 here is CAWREQGVNTEAFF. The CDR3 nucleotides are TGTGCCTGGAGGGAACAGGGAGTGAACACTGAAGCTTTCTTT.

The chain combines TRBV7-9 with TRBJ2-2; D possibly uses TRBD1 or TRBD2 (5 bases each). Per germline, CDR1 SEHNR and CDR2 FQNEAQ (reference sequence). The CDR3 covers 16 residues. V lost 4 bases and J lost 1, with 13 bases in between. CDR3: CASSSPGALNTGELFF. As DNA, the CDR3 is TGTGCCAGCAGCTCGCCCGGGGCTTTGAACACCGGGGAGCTGTTTTTT.

J is TRBJ2-1 and V is TRBV5-4, with a possible D match to TRBD2 (5 bases). The germline CDR1 and CDR2 sequences are SGHNT and YYREEE (reference sequence). The CDR3 covers 15 residues. Trimming pared 4 bases from V and 6 bases from J, leaving 17 bases between. CDR3: CASSPGLADRNEQFF. CDR3 DNA: TGTGCCAGCAGCCCTGGGCTAGCTGACCGCAATGAGCAGTTCTTC.

With respect to this clone: Other nucleotide sequences in the sample specify the same CDR3. This chain joins TRBV7-9 and TRBJ1-5; D remains ambiguous. The CDR3 sequence is 13 residues long. V shed 1 base and J shed 4 bases, with 5 bases lying between them. The germline CDR1 and CDR2 sequences are SEHNR and FQNEAQ (reference sequence). This chain's CDR3 is CASSLESNQPQHF. For the CDR3, the DNA is TGTGCCAGCAGCTTAGAATCAAATCAGCCCCAGCATTTT.

The chain couples TRBV5-5 to TRBJ2-5; D is ambiguous. Per germline, CDR1 SGHKS and CDR2 YYEKEE (reference sequence). The CDR3 is 13 amino acids. The V end lost 1 base, the J end lost 5 bases, and 9 bases lay between the germline ends. DNA for the CDR3: TGTGCCAGCAGCTTGCTTCCCCCGGAGACCCAGTACTTC. Translating gives CASSLLPPETQYF.

The rearrangement joins TRBV14 to TRBJ1-4; D is ambiguous. Germline V gene data show CDR1 as SGHDN and CDR2 as FVKESK. The CDR3 has 15 residues. Trimming pared 5 bases from V and 5 bases from J, leaving 15 bases between. CDR3 nucleotide sequence: TGTGCCAGCAGCGCTCTTGCGGTCTGGAATGAAAAACTGTTTTTT. The encoded protein is CASSALAVWNEKLFF.

The gene calls are TRBV5-4 and TRBJ1-1, with D perhaps TRBD1 (5 bases). CDR1 and CDR2 from the germline V gene are SGHNT and YYREEE (reference sequence). This CDR3 is built from 15 residues. The germline V and J ends were trimmed by 2 bases and 0 bases, with 11 bases remaining between them. The CDR3 region is CASSFYGHLNTEAFF. The CDR3 DNA sequence: TGTGCCAGCAGCTTTTACGGACACCTGAACACTGAAGCTTTCTTT.

The chain joins TRBV25-1 to TRBJ2-7; 11 bases align to TRBD2. Germline CDR1 reads MGHDK; CDR2 reads SYGVNS. V lost 1 base to trimming and J lost 5 bases; unmatched junction nucleotides: 10. CDR3 length: 17 residues. The CDR3 spells CASSELPLAGGEHEQYF. The CDR3 bases are TGTGCCAGCAGTGAATTGCCTCTAGCGGGAGGAGAACACGAGCAGTACTTC.

The chain carries TRBV5-1 and TRBJ1-6, with D possibly matching TRBD1 (5 bases). Germline CDR1 and CDR2: SGHRS and YFSETQ. The V end was cut by 1 base, the J end by 7 bases, with 12 bases between. The CDR3 loop spans 15 amino acids. The CDR3 DNA reads as TGCGCCAGCAGCTTGAGGCAGGGTTTCAATTCACCCCTCCACTTT. Residues: CASSLRQGFNSPLHF.

The rearrangement links TRBV5-1 to TRBJ2-7; D may match TRBD1 or TRBD2 (5 bases each). This CDR3 spans 17 amino acids. Germline loops: CDR1 SGHRS, CDR2 YFSETQ. Deletions cut 1 base from V and 2 bases from J, with 19 bases between. The chain's CDR3 is CASSLIGSGPPPYEQYF. DNA of the CDR3: TGCGCCAGCAGCTTGATTGGATCGGGACCCCCCCCCTACGAGCAGTACTTC.

The chain combines TRBV28 with TRBJ1-5, with 10 bases identical to TRBD1. Germline-derived CDR1 and CDR2 are MDHEN and SYDVKM. The CDR3 covers 15 residues. Trimming took 7 bases from V and 5 from J; bases not matched to a gene: 8. The CDR3 nucleotides are TGTGCCAGCAAAGGGACAGGGGTTGTCGATCAGCCCCAGCATTTT. This translates into CASKGTGVVDQPQHF.

CDR3 region: CASSFSGDYGYTF. In DNA, the CDR3 is TGTGCCAGCAGTTTTTCAGGGGACTATGGCTACACCTTC. This chain joins TRBV28 and TRBJ1-2; D is perhaps TRBD1 (6 bases). This CDR3 region has 13 residues. Germline CDR1 is MDHEN and CDR2 is SYDVKM. The V and J ends lost 3 bases and 3 bases respectively, with 8 bases between them.

The chain couples TRBV4-1 to TRBJ2-7, with 10 bases matching TRBD2. Germline CDR1 is MGHRA and CDR2 is YSYEKL. This CDR3 has 14 residues. V lost 0 bases to trimming and J lost 10 bases; unmatched junction nucleotides: 6. Here the CDR3 reads CASSQETSSGSQYF. The CDR3 bases are TGCGCCAGCAGCCAAGAGACGTCTAGCGGGAGCCAGTACTTC.

This rearrangement joins TRBV27 to TRBJ2-1; D is perhaps TRBD2 (6 bases). Germline V lookup: CDR1 MNHEY, CDR2 SMNVEV (reference sequence). Trimming took 3 bases from V and 4 from J, leaving 13 bases between them. This CDR3 comprises 15 residues. CDR3 protein: CASSFLAGTYNEQFF. The CDR3 bases are TGTGCCAGCAGTTTCTTGGCGGGGACTTACAATGAGCAGTTCTTC.

This clone has just a few counts. This chain connects TRBV12-5 to TRBJ2-2, with 8 bases that match TRBD2. Germline CDR1 LGHNT, CDR2 FRNRAP. J was trimmed by 1 base and V by 7 bases; bases with no gene match: 2. The CDR3 runs to 14 residues. The CDR3 loop reads CASEGTRNTGELFF. CDR3 nucleotides: TGTGCTAGTGAGGGGACTAGGAACACCGGGGAGCTGTTTTTT.

Written as DNA, the CDR3 is TGTGCCAGCAGGCGAGGGCAGGTTACTAATGAAAAACTGTTTTTT. This translates into CASRRGQVTNEKLFF. This rearrangement joins TRBV2 to TRBJ1-4; D gene uncertain. Per germline, CDR1 SNHLY and CDR2 FYNNEI. V shed 6 bases and J shed 2 bases, with 13 bases lying between them. The CDR3 covers 15 residues.

V is TRBV5-1 and J is TRBJ1-1, with D uncertain. V lost 4 bases, J lost 1 base, and 11 bases lay in between. CDR1 SGHRS and CDR2 YFSETQ come from the germline V gene. The CDR3 runs to 14 residues. CDR3 loop: CASSMGMANTEAFF. The CDR3 region has the DNA TGCGCCAGCAGCATGGGGATGGCGAACACTGAAGCTTTCTTT.

This chain uses TRBV28 with TRBJ2-3; D is unresolved. From germline, CDR1 is MDHEN and CDR2 SYDVKM. V was shortened by 1 base and J by 0 bases, with 8 bases between the two germline ends. This CDR3 is 15 amino acids long. The CDR3 region is CASSLFGSSTDTQYF. Here the CDR3 DNA reads TGTGCCAGCAGTTTATTTGGATCTAGCACAGATACGCAGTATTTT.

The rearrangement links TRBV4-2 to TRBJ2-5; either TRBD1 or TRBD2 may fit D (5 bases each). CDR3 size: 16 residues. Germline V gives CDR1 LGHNA, CDR2 YNFKEQ. Trimming shortened V by 1 base and J by 5 bases, and 17 bases separated the two germline ends. The CDR3 coding sequence is TGTGCCAGCAGCCAAGGACTGGGACCTCTCAGGGAGACCCAGTACTTC. It codes for CASSQGLGPLRETQYF.

The chain recombines TRBV6-1 with TRBJ2-2; the D call may be TRBD1 or TRBD2 (5 bases each). Germline CDR1 and CDR2: MNHNS and SASEGT. The CDR3 runs to 15 residues. V dropped 9 bases and J dropped 4 bases, with 18 bases sitting between them. DNA of the CDR3: TGTGCCAGTGGGTGGCAGGGCGGAGGCACCGGGGAGCTGTTTTTT. Translation: CASGWQGGGTGELFF.